These T cell receptor beta chains were read from a single sample in a study of blood T cell repertoires in COVID-19. Here immunoSEQ multiplex PCR was the method, and the copy in TCRdb shows in-frame clones only, minus some. The data contain about 100,000 clones, roughly 90% of them singletons. The sequenced material came from peripheral blood. Source of these receptors: an older woman with acute or convalescent COVID-19. The conserved cysteine and the conserved F or W are not part of the CDR3 here.

V gene: TRBV6-1; CDR3 length: 14; J gene: TRBJ2-2; CDR3 protein: ASSGTSARSPGELF
V gene: TRBV6-1; CDR3 length: 11; J gene: TRBJ1-5; CDR3 protein: ASSEQGNQPQH
V gene: TRBV3-1/TRBV3-2; CDR3 length: 13; J gene: TRBJ1-4; CDR3 protein: ASSQLGAANEKLF
V gene: TRBV3-1/TRBV3-2; CDR3 length: 13; J gene: TRBJ2-1; CDR3 protein: ASSPLANSYNEQF
V gene: TRBV4-1; CDR3 length: 14; J gene: TRBJ1-5; CDR3 protein: ASSQDSGTARQPQH
V gene: TRBV7-9; CDR3 length: 17; J gene: TRBJ2-3; CDR3 protein: ASSPGLAGGQNGTDTQY
V gene: TRBV5-1; CDR3 length: 13; J gene: TRBJ1-5; CDR3 protein: ASSLAGAPHQPQH
V gene: TRBV19; CDR3 length: 12; J gene: TRBJ1-6; CDR3 protein: ASSTTGSSSPLH
V gene: TRBV2; CDR3 length: 14; J gene: TRBJ1-5; CDR3 protein: ASSEGPGRGNQPQH
V gene: TRBV3-1/TRBV3-2; CDR3 length: 11; J gene: TRBJ1-1; CDR3 protein: ASSSLLNTEAF
V gene: TRBV28; CDR3 length: 9; J gene: TRBJ1-1; CDR3 protein: ASISNTEAF
V gene: TRBV7-9; CDR3 length: 15; J gene: TRBJ2-1; CDR3 protein: ASSRPQDRSGGNEQF
V gene: TRBV19; CDR3 length: 14; J gene: TRBJ1-1; CDR3 protein: ASKPGQGGQSTEAF
V gene: TRBV7-9; CDR3 length: 9; J gene: TRBJ2-3; CDR3 protein: ASTPLDTQY
V gene: TRBV4-2; CDR3 length: 14; J gene: TRBJ2-7; CDR3 protein: ASSQGLAGGPEEQY
V gene: TRBV19; CDR3 length: 10; J gene: TRBJ2-3; CDR3 protein: ASSPRTDTQY
V gene: TRBV28; CDR3 length: 12; J gene: TRBJ2-7; CDR3 protein: ASSLSGVGYEQY
V gene: TRBV6-2/TRBV6-3; CDR3 length: 13; J gene: TRBJ2-1; CDR3 protein: ASSSYRGPYNEQF
V gene: TRBV30; CDR3 length: 9; J gene: TRBJ1-1; CDR3 protein: AWKKETEAF
V gene: TRBV21-1; CDR3 length: 12; J gene: TRBJ1-1; CDR3 protein: ASWEARRNTEAF
V gene: TRBV18; CDR3 length: 11; J gene: TRBJ1-2; CDR3 protein: ASSADRGQVYT
V gene: TRBV7-2; CDR3 length: 12; J gene: TRBJ2-3; CDR3 protein: ASGRDSTTDTQY
V gene: TRBV19; CDR3 length: 14; J gene: TRBJ2-1; CDR3 protein: ASSIKAGGRTNEQF